This TCR beta chain originates from a study of molecular identifiers for immune sequencing clone quantification. Regarding this clonotype: Its target is not known.

With 10%, 30% or 50% of RNA, roughly 20,000 to 1,000,000 naive CD8 T cells were sequenced. Previously published methods and listed TCR primers were used for the bulk TCR libraries. One entry per CDR3 protein results from TCRdb running MiXCR on the PCR reads. The sample includes some 320,000 distinct CDR3 sequences, 20% to 25% of them seen just once. Germline V gene sequence: CDR1 SGHRS, CDR2 YFSETQ. This CDR3 contains 14 residues. V lost 3 bases to trimming and J lost 2 bases, with 12 bases between them. Findings of the study overall: Over 98% of effector molecules, but under 1% in naive cells, were held by clones with more than 20 RNA copies.

J is TRBJ2-7 and V is TRBV5-1; no clear D. The TCR sequence derives from a human donor in good health. Some libraries in this study had Jurkat cell RNA spiked in. Sequences were obtained from naive CD8+ T cells from blood, with Jurkat cell RNA spiked in. The subset is: FACS-sorted CD8+CD4-CCR7+CD45RA+ naive T cells. CDR3 DNA sequence: TGCGCCAGCAGCTCGAGCAACTACCCCTACGAGCAGTACTTC. Encoded protein: CASSSSNYPYEQYF.